These 12 T cell receptor beta chains came from one sample sequenced in a study of shared clonotypes between healthy human individuals (dated by TCRdb to 2019 to 2021). Library prep was done by the immunoSEQ multiplex PCR assay. TCRdb mirrors the immuneACCESS table, restricted to in-frame sequences. Some clones are absent from its copies; in checked studies, under half trace to an unresolved V gene, and the reason for the others is unknown. This sample is represented by about 2.1 million clones; about 94% of them were singletons. The biggest ten clones account for about 1.7% of the sample. CD8 naive samples consisted of CD45RO-negative cells that were positively selected for CCR7, yielding a CD45RA+CCR7+ population without TemRA cells. Material: naive CD8+ T cells from PBMCs. According to the study, the label for this sample's cell subset or site signals: CD45RA+CCR7+. The receptors were gathered from a man between 18 and 29 years old in good health. Some clones in this sample may be carry-over from other donors' samples.

The chain employs TRBV4-1 and TRBJ1-1, with D perhaps TRBD1 (5 bases). Looked up from germline, CDR1 is MGHRA and CDR2 is YSYEKL. The CDR3 length is 14 residues. V was cut by 7 bases and J by 1 base, with 13 bases left in between. The CDR3 sequence is CASTVSGTNTEAFF. The CDR3 DNA is TGCGCCAGCACGGTTTCAGGGACGAACACTGAAGCTTTCTTT.

The chain has TRBV9 and TRBJ1-1; 11 bases map to TRBD1. J lost 1 base, V lost 3 bases, and 5 bases had no gene match. Germline-derived CDR1 and CDR2 are SGDLS and YYNGEE. The CDR3 consists of 16 residues. For the CDR3, the DNA is TGTGCCAGCAGCGCGGGGACAGGGGGTAGGAACACTGAAGCTTTCTTT. Its translation: CASSAGTGGRNTEAFF.

With regard to this clone: The sample has other DNA sequences that encode this CDR3 too. The chain couples TRBV28 to TRBJ2-2; possible D gene TRBD2, 5 bases. The V gene lost 3 bases and the J gene lost 3 bases, with 8 bases spanning the gap. Germline V CDR1 and CDR2: MDHEN, SYDVKM. The CDR3 runs to 14 residues. CDR3 protein: CASSLSGDTGELFF. The CDR3 DNA follows: TGTGCCAGCAGTTTGTCCGGGGACACCGGGGAGCTGTTTTTT.

The CDR3 region is CAWRGTGTSRQYF. For the CDR3, the DNA is TGTGCCTGGAGAGGGACCGGGACCTCCCGTCAGTACTTC. The chain uses TRBV30 and TRBJ2-4; TRBD1 or TRBD2 may be the D gene (5 bases each). The length of the CDR3 is 13 residues. V was pared by 3 bases and J by 12 bases, with 18 bases between. Germline values: CDR1 GTSNPN, CDR2 SVGIG (reference sequence).

This sequence joins TRBV4-1 and TRBJ2-7, with D tentatively TRBD2 (6 bases). Trimming removed 3 bases at V and 5 bases at J, with 29 bases between. The CDR3 is made up of 19 amino acids. Germline V gene lookup returns CDR1 MGHRA and CDR2 YSYEKL. The DNA of the CDR3 is TGCGCCAGCAGCCAGCCAGGCGGCGGCGGGGTAGTTGGGTCCCACGAGCAGTACTTC. Protein product: CASSQPGGGGVVGSHEQYF.

This chain uses TRBV21-1 with TRBJ1-3; TRBD1 was called by the table and not checked on the DNA. TRBV21-1 is reported as a pseudogene. The CDR3 has 15 residues. CDR3 DNA: TGTGCCAGCAGCGCACCAGGGGACTCTGGAAACACCATATATTTT. Protein sequence: CASSAPGDSGNTIYF.

This chain uses TRBV29-1 with TRBJ2-3; no reliable D call. The CDR3 spans 12 residues. Germline lookup yields CDR1 SQVTM and CDR2 ANQGSEA. V lost 5 bases, J lost 3 bases, and 9 bases lay in between. CDR3 in DNA: TGCAGCGTTCGTCTCGGGACAGATACGCAGTATTTT. This gives the protein CSVRLGTDTQYF.

This chain connects TRBV6-5 to TRBJ1-1; D gene ambiguous. This CDR3 has 14 residues. V lost 8 bases and J 0 bases, leaving 13 bases between the germline ends. Germline CDR1 MNHEY, CDR2 SVGAGI. The CDR3 bases are TGTGCCAGCGGCAATTCCAGGATGAACACTGAAGCTTTCTTT. Amino acid sequence: CASGNSRMNTEAFF.

The chain uses TRBV7-8 and TRBJ2-7; the D gene is possibly TRBD1 (5 bases). Looked up from germline, CDR1 is SGHVS and CDR2 is FQNEAQ. V was pared by 4 bases and J by 0 bases, with 7 bases between. The CDR3 spans 13 residues. Here the CDR3 reads CASSSGHSYEQYF. The CDR3 DNA reads TGTGCCAGCAGCTCAGGGCACTCCTACGAGCAGTACTTC.

Comments on this clone: Other nucleotide sequences from this sample produce the same CDR3. The rearrangement uses TRBV6-5 and TRBJ2-3; D uncertain. Deletions cut 2 bases from V and 6 bases from J, with 6 bases between. The length of the CDR3 is 12 residues. CDR1 and CDR2 (germline): MNHEY, SVGAGI. The CDR3 DNA follows: TGTGCCAGCAGTTACGGATCGGATACGCAGTATTTT. Its translation: CASSYGSDTQYF.

This chain uses TRBV9 with TRBJ2-4, with 12 positions matching TRBD2. The V gene's germline CDR1 is SGDLS and CDR2 YYNGEE. The CDR3 totals 15 residues. J lost 7 bases, V lost 0 bases, and 2 bases had no gene match. The CDR3 loop reads CASSVAGTSGNIQYF. In DNA form, the CDR3 reads TGTGCCAGCAGCGTAGCCGGGACTAGCGGGAACATTCAGTACTTC.

The chain has TRBV18 and TRBJ2-3, with TRBD2 matching 8 bases. The CDR3 sequence is 16 residues long. Germline CDR1 KGHSH, CDR2 LQKENI. The junction had 8 bases not matched to a gene; V was cut back by 3 bases and J by 3 bases. This chain's CDR3 is CASSPSGTELTDTQYF. The CDR3 nucleotides are TGTGCCAGCTCACCTAGCGGGACGGAACTGACAGATACGCAGTATTTT.